This T cell receptor beta chain was found in a study of radiotherapy plus CTLA-4 blockade in lung cancer. Whole-study context: More than 15% of enrolled patients responded objectively, and 31% had disease control.

The CDR3 covers 15 residues. Germline CDR1 MNHEY, CDR2 SMNVEV (reference sequence). Trimming at V came to 0 bases and at J to 4 bases, leaving 1 base not matched to a gene. For this clone: Antigen specificity is unknown.

Chemo-refractory metastatic non-small-cell lung cancer patients were treated with focal radiation plus CTLA-4 blockade with ipilimumab. General study points: Early clone dynamics of blood T cells, plus interferon-beta, reportedly predicted response best.

TCRdb's copy holds only in-frame clones and misses some; the assay was immunoSEQ multiplex PCR. This table holds about 95,000 clones, approximately 83% found once. This chain joins TRBV27 and TRBJ1-1; the match to TRBD1 covers 11 bases. This receptor was taken from a human donor with non-small cell lung cancer who had stable disease on radiotherapy plus ipilimumab. Sequences were derived from peripheral blood, sampled from a patient treated with radiotherapy plus ipilimumab. The CDR3 DNA is TGTGCCAGCAGTTTATCCGGGACAGGGGGCACTGAAGCTTTCTTT. This translates into CASSLSGTGGTEAFF.